Following are 17 T cell receptor beta chains from one sample sequenced in a study of T cell responses to AZD1222 COVID-19 vaccine. The protocol was immunoSEQ multiplex PCR, while the TCRdb copy is restricted to in-frame clones and leaves out a portion. In the table there are fewer than 130,000 clones, roughly 85% of which are singletons. The sample in question was peripheral blood, obtained 28 days after the second AZD1222 dose. These receptors were obtained from an adult who received the AZD1222 COVID-19 vaccine.

This clone was seen a single time. The V gene is TRBV24-1, the J gene TRBJ1-2, with no clear D. Germline V gives CDR1 KGHDR, CDR2 SFDVKD. Trimming left V 2 bases short and J 7 bases short, with 10 bases between. This CDR3 contains 13 residues. The CDR3 loop reads CATSDSQKTGYTF. For the CDR3, the DNA is TGTGCCACCAGTGATTCACAGAAGACTGGCTACACCTTC.

This chain joins TRBV4-2 and TRBJ2-7; 7 bases align to TRBD2. Germline V gene lookup returns CDR1 LGHNA and CDR2 YNFKEQ. V lost 4 bases to trimming and J lost 4 bases; unmatched junction nucleotides: 4. CDR3 size: 13 residues. The DNA of the CDR3 is TGTGCCAGCAGCCCGGGGAGGGGTTACGAGCAGTACTTC. The encoded protein is CASSPGRGYEQYF.

This clone has only a few counts. This chain connects TRBV22-1 to TRBJ2-3; the D call of TRBD2 is as the table states it, not checked on the DNA. TRBV22-1 is a pseudogene locus. The CDR3 totals 16 residues. CDR3 amino acids: CPGSARRSTVAGAQYF. In nucleotides, the CDR3 is TGTCCTGGGAGCGCACGTAGGAGTACTGTTGCGGGAGCACAGTATTTT.

The DNA for the CDR3 is TGTGCCAGCAGCAGAACAGGGTATAGCAATCAGCCCCAGCATTTT. This encodes CASSRTGYSNQPQHF. This chain links TRBV27 with TRBJ1-5; D may be TRBD1 (6 bases). Trimming pared 6 bases from V and 0 bases from J, leaving 12 bases between. There are 15 residues in the CDR3. Germline V gives CDR1 MNHEY, CDR2 SMNVEV (reference sequence).

J is TRBJ1-4 and V is TRBV3-1 (or the pseudogene TRBV3-2), with no clear D. The CDR3 spans 14 residues. Germline values: CDR1 LGHDT, CDR2 YNNKEL (reference sequence). V lost 0 bases and J 7 bases, leaving 9 bases between the germline ends. The DNA of the CDR3 is TGTGCCAGCAGCCAAGAGACTGGGGTTGAAAAACTGTTTTTT. It yields the protein CASSQETGVEKLFF.

The V and J genes are TRBV5-1 and TRBJ1-5, with 7 bases aligning to TRBD1. From germline, CDR1 is SGHRS and CDR2 YFSETQ. This CDR3 contains 15 residues. V lost 0 bases and J lost 0; bases outside the gene matches: 0. CDR3 DNA: TGCGCCAGCAGCTTGGAGGGGGCTAGCAATCAGCCCCAGCATTTT. Translating it yields CASSLEGASNQPQHF.

This chain links TRBV25-1 with TRBJ2-2; D unresolved. Between the trimmed V and J ends, which lost 4 bases and 3 bases, there was a span of 12 bases. CDR1 is MGHDK and CDR2 is SYGVNS in the germline V gene. The CDR3 loop spans 15 amino acids. CDR3 sequence (DNA): TGTGCCAGCAGTGGACGCACGCTTTACACCGGGGAGCTGTTTTTT. It is translated as CASSGRTLYTGELFF.

This rearrangement joins TRBV5-1 to TRBJ2-7, with D perhaps TRBD1 (6 bases). CDR1 SGHRS and CDR2 YFSETQ come from the germline V gene. The CDR3 spans 16 residues. V lost 4 bases and J lost 2, with 19 bases in between. CDR3 bases: TGCGCCAGCAGCCCGACAGGCGCTACCCCCCCCTACGAGCAGTACTTC. Its translation is CASSPTGATPPYEQYF. Combining the CDR3 with reference TRBV5-1 and TRBJ2-7 gives the whole variable domain KAGVTQTPRYLIKTRGQQVTLSCSPISGHRSVSWYQQTPGQGLQFLFEYFSETQRNKGNFPGRFSGRQFSNSRSEMNVSTLELGDSALYLCASSPTGATPPYEQYFGPGTRLTVT.

The chain joins TRBV15 to TRBJ2-1; 7 positions match TRBD2. The V segment lost 8 bases and the J segment 9 bases; nucleotides outside the gene matches: 16. The CDR3 runs to 15 residues. From germline, CDR1 is LNHNV and CDR2 YYDKDF (reference sequence). The CDR3 here is CATSGGLVSYGEQFF. The CDR3, as DNA: TGTGCCACCTCGGGAGGACTAGTTTCTTACGGTGAGCAGTTCTTC. Full variable domain (outside the CDR3, taken from reference TRBV15 and TRBJ2-1): DAMVIQNPRYQVTQFGKPVTLSCSQTLNHNVMYWYQQKSSQAPKLLFHYYDKDFNNEADTPDNFQSRRPNTSFCFLDIRSPGLGDTAMYLCATSGGLVSYGEQFFGPGTRLTVL.

The chain links TRBV9 to TRBJ2-1, with 7 nucleotides matching TRBD2. The CDR3 covers 15 residues. V shed 0 bases, J shed 2 bases, and the junction held 2 bases outside the gene matches. CDR1 and CDR2 (germline): SGDLS, YYNGEE. The CDR3 spells CASSVVAGAYNEQFF. The CDR3 bases are TGTGCCAGCAGCGTAGTTGCGGGAGCCTACAATGAGCAGTTCTTC.

The chain has TRBV4-3 and TRBJ2-1; TRBD2 matches 11 bases. CDR1 LGHNA and CDR2 YSLEER come from the germline V gene. The V gene end was trimmed by 0 bases and the J gene end by 9 bases; junction bases not matched to a gene: 7. There are 16 residues in the CDR3. CDR3: CASSQDLAGGYSEQFF. CDR3 DNA: TGCGCCAGCAGCCAAGATCTAGCGGGAGGTTATAGTGAGCAGTTCTTC.

The chain has TRBV3-1 (or the pseudogene TRBV3-2) and TRBJ2-3, with D possibly being TRBD1 or TRBD2 (6 bases each). Trimming pared 2 bases from V and 5 bases from J, leaving 20 bases between. There are 17 residues in the CDR3. The germline gives CDR1 LGHDT, CDR2 YNNKEL (reference sequence). CDR3 sequence (DNA): TGTGCCAGCAGCCAACTGGGGCAGTACGGAGGGGGAGATACGCAGTATTTT. This gives the protein CASSQLGQYGGGDTQYF.

The chain combines TRBV5-6 with TRBJ1-2; D unclear. The CDR3 extends over 15 amino acids. Per germline, CDR1 SGHDT and CDR2 YYEEEE. V lost 7 bases, J lost 8 bases, and 24 bases lay in between. DNA for the CDR3: TGTGCCAGCCCTCAGGATTCGGATTTTTCTAGAGGCTACACCTTC. Residues: CASPQDSDFSRGYTF.

This clone occurred once. CDR3 sequence (DNA): TGTGCCAGCAGCTCCGGAACCGGGACAGGGGCGGAGATTTCAGATACGCAGTATTTT. The encoded protein is CASSSGTGTGAEISDTQYF. The chain recombines TRBV11-3 with TRBJ2-3, with TRBD1 identical over 10 bases. With V trimmed by 4 bases and J by 4 bases, 17 bases remained unmatched. Germline CDR1 reads SGHNT; CDR2 reads YENEEA. The CDR3 spans 19 residues. Full variable domain (remainder filled in from reference TRBV11-3 and TRBJ2-3): EAGVVQSPRYKIIEKKQPVAFWCNPISGHNTLYWYLQNLGQGPELLIRYENEEAVDDSQLPKDRFSAERLKGVDSTLKIQPAELGDSAVYLCASSSGTGTGAEISDTQYFGPGTRLTVL.

V usage is TRBV28 and J usage is TRBJ1-1; D is undetermined. Trimming took off 6 bases at V and 1 base at J, with 6 bases between the two ends. Germline V CDR1 and CDR2: MDHEN, SYDVKM. CDR3 size: 12 residues. DNA of the CDR3: TGTGCCAGCAGGAATCCGAACACTGAAGCTTTCTTT. It translates to CASRNPNTEAFF.

V and J are TRBV9 and TRBJ2-1, with 9 bases aligning to TRBD2. With V trimmed by 2 bases and J by 5 bases, 8 bases remained unmatched. This CDR3 contains 16 residues. Germline V gene sequence: CDR1 SGDLS, CDR2 YYNGEE. The CDR3 protein is CASSVRPGLADNEQFF. The CDR3 nucleotides are TGTGCCAGCAGCGTTAGACCGGGACTAGCCGACAATGAGCAGTTCTTC.

V gene TRBV19 combines with J gene TRBJ1-5; D remains unclear. Trimming removed 4 bases at V and 4 bases at J, with 11 bases between. The length of the CDR3 is 14 residues. Germline CDR1 reads LNHDA; CDR2 reads SQIVND (reference sequence). For the CDR3, the DNA is TGTGCCAGTAGTAACGGATACCCTAATCAGCCCCAGCATTTT. Amino acid sequence: CASSNGYPNQPQHF.